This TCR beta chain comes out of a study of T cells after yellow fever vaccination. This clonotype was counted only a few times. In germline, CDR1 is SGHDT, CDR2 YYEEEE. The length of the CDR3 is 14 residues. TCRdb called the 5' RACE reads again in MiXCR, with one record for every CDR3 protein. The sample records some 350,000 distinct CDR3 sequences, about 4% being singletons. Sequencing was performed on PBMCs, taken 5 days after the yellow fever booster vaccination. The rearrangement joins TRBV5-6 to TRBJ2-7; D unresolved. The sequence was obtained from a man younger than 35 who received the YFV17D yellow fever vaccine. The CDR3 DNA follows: TGTGCCAGCTGCTTGGTCGGCCGCCGTTTCGAGCAGTACGTC. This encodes CASCLVGRRFEQYV.